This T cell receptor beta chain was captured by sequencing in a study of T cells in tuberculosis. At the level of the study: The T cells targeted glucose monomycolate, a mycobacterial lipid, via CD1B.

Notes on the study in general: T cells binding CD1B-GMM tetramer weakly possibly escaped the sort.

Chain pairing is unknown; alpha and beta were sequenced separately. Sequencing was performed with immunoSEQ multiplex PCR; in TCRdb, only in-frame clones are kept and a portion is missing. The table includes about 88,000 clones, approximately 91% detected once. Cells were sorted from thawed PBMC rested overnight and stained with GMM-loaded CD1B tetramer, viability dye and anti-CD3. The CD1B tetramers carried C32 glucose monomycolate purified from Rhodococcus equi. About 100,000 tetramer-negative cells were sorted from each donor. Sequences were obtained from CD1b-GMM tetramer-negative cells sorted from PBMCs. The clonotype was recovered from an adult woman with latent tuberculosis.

This CDR3 reads CASSLYGSGDVNEQYF. In nucleotides, the CDR3 is TGTGCCAGCAGCCTGTATGGTTCAGGGGACGTAAACGAGCAGTACTTC. The chain recombines TRBV7-9 with TRBJ2-7, with a tentative D call TRBD1 (6 bases). The CDR3 runs to 16 residues. The germline V gene has CDR1 SEHNR and CDR2 FQNEAQ (reference sequence). V was pared by 5 bases and J by 5 bases, with 22 bases between. Filled out from reference TRBV7-9 and TRBJ2-7, the complete variable domain reads DTGVSQNPRHKITKRGQNVTFRCDPISEHNRLYWYRQTLGQGPEFLTYFQNEAQLEKSRLLSDRFSAERPKGSFSTLEIQRTEQGDSAMYLCASSLYGSGDVNEQYFGPGTRLTVT.